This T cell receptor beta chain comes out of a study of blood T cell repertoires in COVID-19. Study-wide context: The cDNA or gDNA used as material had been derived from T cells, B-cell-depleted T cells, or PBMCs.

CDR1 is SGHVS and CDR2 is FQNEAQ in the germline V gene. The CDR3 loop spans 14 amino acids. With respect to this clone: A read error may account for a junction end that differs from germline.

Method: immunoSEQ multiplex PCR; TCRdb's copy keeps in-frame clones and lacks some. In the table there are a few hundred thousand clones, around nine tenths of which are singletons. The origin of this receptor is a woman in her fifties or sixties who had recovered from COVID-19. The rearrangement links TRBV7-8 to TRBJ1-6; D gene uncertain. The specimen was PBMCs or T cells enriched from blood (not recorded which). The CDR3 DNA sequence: TGTGCCAGCAGCTTCTCCCAGGATAACTCACCCCTCCACTTT. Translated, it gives CASSFSQDNSPLHF.